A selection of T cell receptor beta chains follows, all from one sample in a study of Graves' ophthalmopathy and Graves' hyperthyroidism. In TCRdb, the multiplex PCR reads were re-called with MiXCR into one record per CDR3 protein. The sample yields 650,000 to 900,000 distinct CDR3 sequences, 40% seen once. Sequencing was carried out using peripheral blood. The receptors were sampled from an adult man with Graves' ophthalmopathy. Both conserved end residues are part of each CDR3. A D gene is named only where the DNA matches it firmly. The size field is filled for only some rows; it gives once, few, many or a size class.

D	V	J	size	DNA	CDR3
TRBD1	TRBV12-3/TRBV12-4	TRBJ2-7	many	TGTGCCAGCAGTAAGACAGGGGGCGAGAGGTACGAGCAGTACTTC	CASSKTGGERYEQYF
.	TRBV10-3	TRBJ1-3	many	TGTGCCAGCAGTGGCGGGACAAGCTCTGGAAACACCATATATTTT	CASSGGTSSGNTIYF
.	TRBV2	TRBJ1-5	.	TGTGCCAGCAGTGAGGGACTTCCCAATCAGCCCCAGCATTTT	CASSEGLPNQPQHF
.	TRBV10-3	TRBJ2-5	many	TGTGCCATCAGGGGCCGGGGTCAAGAGACCCAGTACTTC	CAIRGRGQETQYF
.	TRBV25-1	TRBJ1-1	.	TGTGCCAGCAGTGGATGGCAGAACACTGGAGCTTTCTTT	CASSGWQNTGAFF
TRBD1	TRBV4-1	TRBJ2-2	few	TGCGCCAGCAAGACAGGGATTAACACCGGGGAGCTGTTTTTT	CASKTGINTGELFF
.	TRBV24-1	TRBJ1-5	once	TGTGCCAGCAGCTTAGGGGTGGTAAAAAGGCGGAATCAGCCCCAGCATTTT	CASSLGVVKRRNQPQHF
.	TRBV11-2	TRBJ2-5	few	TGTGCCAGCAGCCCGAAATGGAAAGAGACCCAGTACTTC	CASSPKWKETQYF
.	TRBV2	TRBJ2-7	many	TGTGCCAGCAGTGTTGTAGGGCTCTACGAGCAGTACTTC	CASSVVGLYEQYF
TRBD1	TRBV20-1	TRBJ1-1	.	TGCAGTGCTAGAGACCACGGGACAGTGCAAGGGAACACTGAAGCTTTCTTT	CSARDHGTVQGNTEAFF
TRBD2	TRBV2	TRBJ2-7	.	TGTGCCAGCAGTGAGGGGATAGCGGGATTC	CASSEGIAGF
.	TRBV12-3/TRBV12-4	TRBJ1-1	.	TGTGCCAGCAGTTTTTTGGGTCCGGACTATGAAGCTTTCTTT	CASSFLGPDYEAFF
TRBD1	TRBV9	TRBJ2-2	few	TGTGCCAGCAGCGTAGAGGCAGGACAGGGGGCTATCGGGGAGCTGTTTTTT	CASSVEAGQGAIGELFF